These 14 T cell receptor beta chains came from one sample sequenced in a study of cytomegalovirus exposure and HLA in healthy donors. The study ran its PCR with 60 Vbeta and 13 Jbeta primers. Generated by immunoSEQ multiplex PCR, the TCRdb table keeps only in-frame clones and is missing some. The data contain roughly 150,000 clones, 80% of them singletons. The sample comprised PBMCs. Receptor source: a man in his thirties or forties in good health.

This sequence joins TRBV11-3 and TRBJ1-2; tentatively, D is TRBD1 (6 bases). This CDR3 contains 15 residues. CDR1 is SGHNT, CDR2 YENEEA, per germline. V was clipped by 1 base and J by 3 bases, with 12 bases between them. CDR3 sequence (DNA): TGTGCCAGCAGCTTAGTGGGGGGGCAGGACTATGGCTACACCTTC. Translated: CASSLVGGQDYGYTF.

This rearrangement joins TRBV12-5 to TRBJ2-2, with a tentative D call TRBD1 (5 bases). CDR3 length: 14 residues. The germline gives CDR1 LGHNT, CDR2 FRNRAP. Between the trimmed V and J ends, which lost 5 bases and 4 bases, there was a span of 11 bases. The CDR3, as DNA: TGTGCTAGTGGTCTAGACAGAATCACCGGGGAGCTGTTTTTT. Protein product: CASGLDRITGELFF.

The CDR3 here is CASSLWGGTEAFF. CDR3 nucleotides: TGTGCCAGCAGCTTATGGGGGGGCACTGAAGCTTTCTTT. The V call is TRBV11-1, the J call TRBJ1-1; D is possibly TRBD1 (5 bases). The germline V and J ends were trimmed by 2 bases and 4 bases, with 8 bases remaining between them. The germline V gene encodes CDR1 SGHAT and CDR2 FQDESV (reference sequence). The CDR3 contains 13 residues.

The chain couples TRBV6-5 to TRBJ1-4, with 7 bases lining up with TRBD1. This CDR3 comprises 14 residues. Germline CDR1 reads MNHEY; CDR2 reads SVGAGI. V shed 8 bases and J 8 bases; nucleotides not matched to a gene: 11. The CDR3, as DNA: TGTGCCAGCTCGAGCCTCGGGACAGCCGAAAAACTGTTTTTT. Protein: CASSSLGTAEKLFF.

The sample holds one count of this clone. The chain couples TRBV11-1 to TRBJ2-3; 14 bases align to TRBD2. The V gene's germline CDR1 is SGHAT and CDR2 FQDESV (reference sequence). V shed 0 bases and J 3 bases; nucleotides not matched to a gene: 2. This CDR3 has 17 residues. The CDR3 protein is CASSLAGLAGATDTQYF. CDR3 nucleotide sequence: TGTGCCAGCAGCTTAGCGGGACTAGCGGGAGCAACAGATACGCAGTATTTT.

The CDR3 DNA follows: TGTGCCATCAGTGAGGCTAACAGGGAGAACTCCTACGAGCAGTACTTC. The encoded protein is CAISEANRENSYEQYF. The rearrangement links TRBV10-3 to TRBJ2-7; TRBD1 is a possible D gene (6 bases). V lost 2 bases and J 0 bases, leaving 14 bases between the germline ends. The CDR3 is 16 residues long. The germline V gene has CDR1 ENHRY and CDR2 SYGVKD.

The chain uses TRBV28 and TRBJ1-1, with D uncertain. The germline V and J ends were trimmed by 2 bases and 7 bases, with 11 bases remaining between them. The length of the CDR3 is 13 residues. The germline V gene encodes CDR1 MDHEN and CDR2 SYDVKM. The CDR3 here is CASSLASRDEAFF. CDR3 bases: TGTGCCAGCAGTTTAGCTAGTCGGGATGAAGCTTTCTTT.

The chain carries TRBV10-3 and TRBJ2-7; 10 bases agree with TRBD2. The CDR3 extends over 17 amino acids. Germline values: CDR1 ENHRY, CDR2 SYGVKD. The trim removed 2 bases at V and 4 bases at J, leaving 11 bases unmatched. CDR3 region: CAISESLGLAAGYEQYF. CDR3 in DNA: TGTGCCATCAGTGAGAGCCTAGGACTAGCGGCGGGATACGAGCAGTACTTC.

The chain couples TRBV29-1 to TRBJ2-1; the match to TRBD2 covers 8 bases. The CDR3 contains 14 residues. Looked up from germline, CDR1 is SQVTM and CDR2 is ANQGSEA. V trimming: 5 bases; J trimming: 6 bases; junction bases outside the gene matches: 9. The CDR3 protein is CSVYWGSGGNEQFF. The CDR3, as DNA: TGCAGCGTTTATTGGGGGAGCGGGGGCAATGAGCAGTTCTTC.

This clone has more than one count but fewer than ten. The V call is TRBV9, the J call TRBJ1-1; TRBD1 matches 12 bases. The junction had 6 bases not matched to a gene; V was cut back by 2 bases and J by 4 bases. CDR1 and CDR2 from the germline V gene are SGDLS and YYNGEE. This CDR3 is 16 amino acids long. The CDR3 here is CASSVGTGGVGTEAFF. The DNA for the CDR3 is TGTGCCAGCAGCGTGGGGACAGGGGGCGTTGGCACTGAAGCTTTCTTT. Using reference TRBV9 and TRBJ1-1 for the parts outside the CDR3, the full variable domain is DSGVTQTPKHLITATGQRVTLRCSPRSGDLSVYWYQQSLDQGLQFLIQYYNGEERAKGNILERFSAQQFPDLHSELNLSSLELGDSALYFCASSVGTGGVGTEAFFGQGTRLTVV.

This sequence joins TRBV28 and TRBJ2-7; TRBD2 matches 9 bases. There are 15 residues in the CDR3. With V trimmed by 3 bases and J by 5 bases, 8 bases remained unmatched. Germline V gives CDR1 MDHEN, CDR2 SYDVKM. The CDR3 protein is CASSLRGGAGNEQYF. CDR3 sequence (DNA): TGTGCCAGCAGTTTGCGGGGGGGGGCAGGAAACGAGCAGTACTTC.

This chain uses TRBV6-1 with TRBJ1-1, with a tentative D call TRBD1 (5 bases). The ends were cut back, 2 bases at V and 0 bases at J, with 16 bases in the middle. The CDR3 length is 17 residues. Looked up from germline, CDR1 is MNHNS and CDR2 is SASEGT. CDR3 amino acids: CASSENIGHHMNTEAFF. The DNA of the CDR3 is TGTGCCAGCAGTGAAAATATCGGACATCACATGAACACTGAAGCTTTCTTT.

This rearrangement joins TRBV5-1 to TRBJ2-5, with D possibly being TRBD2 (6 bases). Trimming left V 3 bases short and J 2 bases short, with 11 bases between. The CDR3 loop spans 14 amino acids. Germline loops: CDR1 SGHRS, CDR2 YFSETQ. The CDR3, as DNA: TGCGCCAGCAGCTCCCCCGGGGGACAAGAGACCCAGTACTTC. Residues: CASSSPGGQETQYF.

The gene calls are TRBV5-1 and TRBJ2-7, with no clear D. The CDR3 totals 13 residues. Trimming left V 4 bases short and J 2 bases short, with 10 bases between. CDR1 and CDR2 (germline): SGHRS, YFSETQ. CDR3 amino acids: CASSIRRAYEQYF. In DNA form, the CDR3 reads TGCGCCAGCAGCATACGACGGGCCTACGAGCAGTACTTC.